Each of the 25 T cell receptor beta chains below was sequenced from the same sample in a study of tissue T cells after allogeneic stem cell transplantation. The time point was: mouse harvest day 14 after allogeneic transplant. Tail vein injection delivered 10^7 T-cell-depleted bone marrow cells and 10^6 splenic CD5+ T cells. Measured with immunoSEQ multiplex PCR; TCRdb has only the in-frame clones, and not every one. This sample has around 3,200 clones, with about 45% found just once. The sequenced sample was gut tissue. The receptor source for this set is a female BALB/c mouse given C57BL/6 T cells with graft-versus-host disease after an allogeneic hematopoietic cell transplant.

With regard to this clone: All gene names here are mouse names. The DNA read from the CDR3 is TGTGCCAGCAGCCAAGGGACAGGGGAAGACACCTTGTAC. Its protein product is CASSQGTGEDTLY. Given in full, the CDR3 is CASSQGTGEDTLYF. The chain couples TRBV2 to TRBJ2-4; 9 positions agree with TRBD1. The read halts 1 residue ahead of the CDR3 end, with the missing end drawn from the germline J gene. CDR1 and CDR2 (germline): LGHNA, YSYQKL. The V and J ends lost 1 base and 7 bases, in that order; junction bases with no gene match: 3. The CDR3 is 14 amino acids.

About this clone: Genes and germline are mouse. The read halts 1 residue ahead of the CDR3 end, with the missing end drawn from the germline J gene. The chain uses TRBV3 and TRBJ1-1; TRBD1 agrees at 10 bases. Trimming took 2 bases from V and 7 from J; bases not matched to a gene: 4. Looked up from germline, CDR1 is SNHLY and CDR2 is FYNGKV (reference sequence). The CDR3 length is 14 residues. Here the CDR3 reads CASSLKGQGREVFF. The CDR3 bases that were read are TGTGCCAGCAGCTTAAAGGGACAGGGGAGAGAAGTCTTC. The full variable domain, rest sourced from reference TRBV3 and TRBJ1-1, is GPKVLQIPSHQIIDMGQMVTLNCDPVSNHLYFYWYKQILGQQMEFLVNFYNGKVMEKSKLFKDQFSVERPDGSYFTLKIQPTALEDSAVYFCASSLKGQGREVFFGKGTRLTVV.

A few counts support this clone. The genes and germline here are from mouse. The sequence runs out 1 residue before the end of the CDR3; the remainder is reconstructed from the germline J gene. The chain uses TRBV5 and TRBJ1-3; 7 bases align to TRBD1. The trim removed 2 bases at V and 1 base at J, leaving 2 bases unmatched. The CDR3 covers 15 residues. The germline CDR1 and CDR2 sequences are LGHNA and YNLKQL (reference sequence). The CDR3 here is CASSQSQGSGNTLYF. The part of the CDR3 DNA that was read is TGTGCCAGCAGCCAATCACAGGGGTCTGGAAATACGCTCTAT.

This clone was counted only a few times. Gene labels here are mouse ones. The chain's CDR3 is CASSPGQSGNTLYF. The sequenced CDR3 bases are TGTGCTAGCAGTCCGGGACAATCTGGAAATACGCTCTAT. The chain uses TRBV29 and TRBJ1-3; TRBD1 is a possible D gene (6 bases). The CDR3 goes on 1 residue after the read ends, and that part is filled in from the germline J gene. The germline V and J ends were trimmed by 5 bases and 1 base, with 9 bases remaining between them. This CDR3 spans 14 amino acids. Per the germline V gene, CDR1 is MSHET and CDR2 is SYDVDS. The full variable domain, with the rest looked up from reference TRBV29 and TRBJ1-3, is DMKVTQMPRYLIKRMGENVLLECGQDMSHETMYWYRQDPGLGLQLIYISYDVDSNSEGDIPKGYRVSRKKREHFSLILDSAKTNQTSVYFCASSPGQSGNTLYFGEGSRLIVV.

Details on this clone: Mouse gene names apply. The read stops 1 residue short of the end of the CDR3; the missing end is completed from the germline J gene. This rearrangement joins TRBV13-3 to TRBJ2-7, with D perhaps matching TRBD1 (6 bases). The CDR3 consists of 14 residues. CDR1 is NNHDY and CDR2 is SYVADS in the germline V gene. V was clipped by 1 base and J by 6 bases, with 14 bases between them. Incomplete CDR3 DNA: TGTGCCAGCAGTGATAGGCAGGGGCAGAGTGAACAGTAC. Its translation: CASSDRQGQSEQY. In full, the CDR3 is CASSDRQGQSEQYF.

With respect to this clone: Gene and germline names: mouse. Coverage ceases 1 residue before the CDR3 finishes, and the germline J gene fills in the end. The chain couples TRBV26 to TRBJ1-4, with 8 nucleotides matching TRBD1. The CDR3 consists of 14 residues. Germline loops: CDR1 KGHPV, CDR2 FQNQEV (reference sequence). Losses at the gene ends were 4 bases for V and 5 bases for J; bases not matched to a gene: 3. The chain's CDR3 is CASSPGGWNERLFF. The sequenced CDR3 bases are TGTGCCAGCAGTCCAGGGGGCTGGAACGAAAGATTATTT.

A few counts support this clone. Gene and germline names: mouse. With the read ending 1 residue before the CDR3 end, the germline J gene is used to fill in that end. The chain is built from TRBV23 and TRBJ2-3; TRBD1, the D gene given by the table, was not confirmed from the DNA. This CDR3 comprises 15 residues. Germline V gene sequence: CDR1 KGHTA, CDR2 FQNQQP. The CDR3 is CSSSRGQTSAETLYF. Partial CDR3 DNA: TGCTCCAGCAGCCGGGGACAAACTAGTGCAGAAACGCTGTAT.

A word on this clone: Gene names and germline refer to mouse. CDR3 sequence reads: CASSLSGNQDTQYF. CDR3 DNA, as far as it was read: TGTGCCAGCAGTCTGTCAGGGAACCAAGACACCCAGTAC. The chain has TRBV26 and TRBJ2-5; D not certain. The read is 1 residue too short to cover the CDR3 end, so that end is filled in from the germline J gene. Germline CDR1 KGHPV, CDR2 FQNQEV (reference sequence). The CDR3 extends over 14 amino acids. The V end lost 0 bases, the J end lost 0 bases, and 4 bases lay between the germline ends. Drawing the rest from reference TRBV26 and TRBJ2-5, the complete variable domain is NSKVIQTPRYLVKGQGQKAKMRCIPEKGHPVVFWYQQNKNNEFKFLINFQNQEVLQQIDMTEKRFSAECPSNSPCSLEIQSSEAGDSALYLCASSLSGNQDTQYFGPGTRLLVL.

This clone was seen more than once but under ten times. The germline and genes are mouse ones. Read coverage stops 1 residue before the CDR3 terminus; the germline J gene supplies the remainder. The V call is TRBV23, the J call TRBJ2-7; the DNA was not used to check the table's D call, TRBD2. The germline CDR1 and CDR2 sequences are KGHTA and FQNQQP. The CDR3 is 15 amino acids. The CDR3 loop is CSSSHYWGFSYEQYF. CDR3 DNA, as far as it was read: TGCTCCAGCAGTCACTACTGGGGCTTCTCCTATGAACAGTAC.

This clone has only a few counts. Gene names and germline refer to mouse. The read terminates 1 residue ahead of where the CDR3 ends, so the germline J gene completes it. This rearrangement joins TRBV26 to TRBJ1-2; no clear D. V dropped 3 bases and J dropped 0 bases, with 5 bases sitting between them. CDR1 is KGHPV and CDR2 is FQNQEV in the germline V gene (reference sequence). This CDR3 is 13 amino acids long. CDR3 in amino acids: CASSLQANSDYTF. Partial CDR3 DNA: TGTGCCAGCAGTCTTCAGGCAAACTCCGACTACACC.

By sample share, this clone is large. Gene names follow the mouse nomenclature. The CDR3 end is not reached by the read, which stops 1 residue before it; the germline J gene fills it in. This chain links TRBV13-2 with TRBJ1-2, with TRBD1 identical over 9 bases. The CDR3 is made up of 16 amino acids. V trimming: 0 bases; J trimming: 2 bases; junction bases outside the gene matches: 5. Germline values: CDR1 NNHNN, CDR2 SYGAGS (reference sequence). CDR3 loop: CASGDAGDRENSDYTF. The covered CDR3 bases are TGTGCCAGCGGTGATGCAGGGGACAGGGAGAACTCCGACTACACC.

This clone is classed as medium-sized. Mouse gene names apply. Read sequence stops 1 residue before the CDR3 end, and the germline J gene provides the missing end. This chain links TRBV26 with TRBJ2-1; D is unresolved. CDR1 and CDR2 (germline): KGHPV, FQNQEV (reference sequence). The ends were cut back, 6 bases at V and 7 bases at J, with 7 bases in the middle. The CDR3 contains 11 residues. The CDR3 reads CASSKEAEQFF. Partial CDR3 DNA: TGTGCCAGCAGCAAAGAGGCTGAGCAGTTC. The complete variable domain, with remaining parts taken from reference TRBV26 and TRBJ2-1, reads NSKVIQTPRYLVKGQGQKAKMRCIPEKGHPVVFWYQQNKNNEFKFLINFQNQEVLQQIDMTEKRFSAECPSNSPCSLEIQSSEAGDSALYLCASSKEAEQFFGPGTRLTVL.

With regard to this clone: The gene names given are mouse names. Read coverage stops 1 residue before the CDR3 terminus; the germline J gene supplies the remainder. V gene TRBV31 combines with J gene TRBJ2-5; weak D call: TRBD2 (7 bases). Deletions cut 0 bases from V and 0 bases from J, with 13 bases between. Germline V lookup: CDR1 GKSSPN, CDR2 SITVG. The CDR3 extends over 16 amino acids. CDR3 amino acids: CAWSLGGGTNQDTQYF. The covered CDR3 bases are TGTGCCTGGAGTCTAGGGGGGGGGACTAACCAAGACACCCAGTAC. Complete variable domain (other parts from reference TRBV31 and TRBJ2-5): AQTIHQWPVAEIKAVGSPLSLGCTIKGKSSPNLYWYWQATGGTLQQLFYSITVGQVESVVQLNLSASRPKDDQFILSTEKLLLSHSGFYLCAWSLGGGTNQDTQYFGPGTRLLVL.

This clone is judged large. Gene names denote mouse genes. The read gets to within 1 residue of the CDR3 end, and the germline J gene fills in the rest. The rearrangement joins TRBV12-1 to TRBJ2-7; 9 nucleotides agree with TRBD1. Germline CDR1 is SGHSN and CDR2 is HYEKVE. V shed 4 bases and J 1 base; nucleotides not matched to a gene: 7. This CDR3 comprises 15 residues. The covered CDR3 bases are TGTGCCAGCTCCCAAGGACAGGGGAGGTCCTATGAACAGTAC. Translated, it gives CASSQGQGRSYEQY. The whole CDR3 is CASSQGQGRSYEQYF.

As to this clone: The germline and genes are mouse ones. The read terminates 1 residue before the CDR3 end, so the remaining end is supplied by the germline J gene. The genes are TRBV13-3 and TRBJ2-4; 11 nucleotides match TRBD2. Germline V gene data show CDR1 as NNHDY and CDR2 as SYVADS. CDR3 size: 16 residues. J gave up 0 bases and V 5 bases, and 5 bases lay outside the gene matches. The CDR3 reads CASSAGTGGSQNTLYF. CDR3 bases read: TGTGCCAGCAGCGCCGGGACTGGGGGTAGTCAAAACACCTTGTAC.

The sample holds a few counts of this clone. Mouse germline and gene names are used. Read sequence stops 1 residue before the CDR3 end, and the germline J gene provides the missing end. V and J are TRBV13-3 and TRBJ1-4, with 8 nucleotides matching TRBD1. CDR1 NNHDY and CDR2 SYVADS come from the germline V gene. The CDR3 contains 14 residues. The junction had 3 bases not matched to a gene; V was cut back by 2 bases and J by 6 bases. The sequenced CDR3 bases are TGTGCCAGCAGTGACAGGGGGCGCGACGAAAGATTATTT. It yields the protein CASSDRGRDERLF. The full CDR3 reads CASSDRGRDERLFF.

On this clone itself: Gene names are mouse gene names. The sequenced fragment ends 1 residue before the CDR3 boundary, so the rest is inferred from the germline J gene. V gene TRBV26 combines with J gene TRBJ2-5; no reliable D call. Germline CDR1 and CDR2: KGHPV and FQNQEV (reference sequence). The CDR3 is made up of 11 amino acids. Deletions cut 3 bases from V and 6 bases from J, with 4 bases between. The CDR3 is CASSLRDTQYF. The CDR3 DNA, read in part, is TGTGCCAGCAGTCTACGGGACACCCAGTAC.

Turning to this clone: Each gene name is a mouse one. The read halts 1 residue ahead of the CDR3 end, with the missing end drawn from the germline J gene. The V call is TRBV3, the J call TRBJ1-1, with D unresolved. This CDR3 has 11 amino acids. Trimming left V 3 bases short and J 8 bases short, with 7 bases between. Germline CDR1 and CDR2: SNHLY and FYNGKV (reference sequence). The DNA read from the CDR3 is TGTGCCAGCAGCTTCAGCGGGGAAGTCTTC. Protein product: CASSFSGEVF. The full CDR3 protein is CASSFSGEVFF. Looking up the rest from reference TRBV3 and TRBJ1-1 gives the full variable domain: GPKVLQIPSHQIIDMGQMVTLNCDPVSNHLYFYWYKQILGQQMEFLVNFYNGKVMEKSKLFKDQFSVERPDGSYFTLKIQPTALEDSAVYFCASSFSGEVFFGKGTRLTVV.

In the case of this clone: Gene names denote mouse genes. The read ends 1 residue shy of where the CDR3 ends; the end is completed using the germline J gene. The J gene is TRBJ1-1, the V gene TRBV31; a possible D gene is TRBD1 (6 bases). Between the trimmed V and J ends, which lost 0 bases and 4 bases, there was a span of 12 bases. The CDR3 has 14 residues. Germline CDR1 and CDR2: GKSSPN and SITVG. The CDR3 loop reads CAWSLARGGTEVFF. The sequenced CDR3 bases are TGTGCCTGGAGTCTCGCCAGGGGTGGCACAGAAGTCTTC.

Of note for this clone: The genes and germline here are from mouse. The read stops 1 residue short of the end of the CDR3; the missing end is completed from the germline J gene. The chain uses TRBV26 and TRBJ2-1; possibly TRBD1 for D (5 bases). CDR1 and CDR2 (germline): KGHPV, FQNQEV (reference sequence). This CDR3 is built from 13 residues. Trimming stripped 8 bases from V and 3 bases from J, with 11 bases between. The covered CDR3 bases are TGTGCCAGCGGCGGACACCCCTATGCTGAGCAGTTC. This codes for CASGGHPYAEQF. The whole CDR3 sequence is CASGGHPYAEQFF.

Remarks on this clone: Germline and genes here are mouse. The read stops 1 residue short of the end of the CDR3; the missing end is completed from the germline J gene. The V and J genes are TRBV26 and TRBJ2-4; possibly TRBD1 for D (6 bases). This CDR3 has 14 residues. Deletions cut 7 bases from V and 0 bases from J, with 11 bases between. Per the germline V gene, CDR1 is KGHPV and CDR2 is FQNQEV (reference sequence). The CDR3 spells CASTLGQSQNTLYF. CDR3 DNA (partial): TGTGCCAGCACCCTAGGACAGAGTCAAAACACCTTGTAC.

About this clone: Gene and germline names: mouse. The CDR3 loop is CASSQELGSAETLYF. The part of the CDR3 DNA that was read is TGTGCCAGCAGCCAAGAACTGGGGTCTGCAGAAACGCTGTAT. The rearrangement links TRBV5 to TRBJ2-3, with 7 nucleotides matching TRBD2. The read falls 1 residue short of the CDR3 end, and the missing part is taken from the germline J gene. The germline V gene has CDR1 LGHNA and CDR2 YNLKQL (reference sequence). The CDR3 loop spans 15 amino acids. The ends lost 0 bases at V and 2 bases at J; junction bases unmatched: 2.

Turning to this clone: Any gene name here is a mouse gene name. The CDR3 end lies 1 residue beyond the end of the read and is filled in from the germline J gene. This chain links TRBV12-2 with TRBJ1-1, with D perhaps TRBD1 (5 bases). Germline loops: CDR1 SGHLS, CDR2 HYDKME. The CDR3 runs to 13 residues. Trimming took 3 bases from V and 0 from J, leaving 7 bases between them. The part of the CDR3 DNA that was read is TGTGCCAGCTCTGGGGGTGCAAACACAGAAGTCTTC. It encodes CASSGGANTEVF. The CDR3 in full is CASSGGANTEVFF.

A few counts support this clone. The gene symbols are mouse symbols. The covered CDR3 bases are TGTGCCAGCAGTCAAACAGCAAACTCCGACTACACC. Its protein is CASSQTANSDYT. The whole CDR3 protein reads CASSQTANSDYTF. The genes are TRBV26 and TRBJ1-2; D is undetermined. The read ends 1 residue before the CDR3 terminus; that terminus is restored from the germline J gene. V lost 4 bases to trimming and J lost 0 bases, with 6 bases between them. Germline V CDR1 and CDR2: KGHPV, FQNQEV (reference sequence). The length of the CDR3 is 13 residues.

On this clone: Mouse gene names and germline throughout. The read ends 1 residue before the CDR3 terminus; that terminus is restored from the germline J gene. The chain carries TRBV26 and TRBJ2-4, with 12 bases lining up with TRBD2. The germline gives CDR1 KGHPV, CDR2 FQNQEV (reference sequence). The trim removed 4 bases at V and 0 bases at J, leaving 5 bases unmatched. The CDR3 totals 17 residues. The part of the CDR3 DNA that was read is TGTGCCAGCAGTCGGGGACTGGGGGGAGCTAGTCAAAACACCTTGTAC. This translates into CASSRGLGGASQNTLY. The CDR3, in full, reads CASSRGLGGASQNTLYF.